This T cell receptor beta chain was sequenced for a study of immune heterogeneity within non-small cell lung tumors. General study results and limits: Each patient largely had their own distinct set of high-frequency T-cell receptor beta clonotypes. Both recurring identical dominant CDR3 beta clonotypes and site-unique high-frequency clones were observed across tumor sites within a patient. Local clonality of T cells correlated moderately yet significantly with local tumor mutational burden (R about 0.34).

A word on this clonotype: Its specificity is not known. A read error may be the cause here, since a much bigger clone is one base away.

The J segment lost 4 bases and the V segment lost 3 bases, leaving 5 bases of the junction unmatched. The CDR3 extends over 15 amino acids. Germline V lookup: CDR1 LNHDA, CDR2 SQIVND (reference sequence). Template material for each sample was 500 to 650 ng of bulk tumor genomic DNA. Several spatially distant biopsies were obtained per primary tumor intraoperatively. Patients with untreated, newly diagnosed non-small cell lung cancer underwent curative surgery. Individuals who provided samples were patients with newly diagnosed non-small cell lung cancer who were having surgery with curative intent. Amplification of TCR beta CDR3 was performed by multiplex PCR with 32 V and 13 J primers. Each CDR3 protein gets one entry after TCRdb re-called the multiplex PCR reads with MiXCR. The sample consists of about 10,000 distinct CDR3 sequences, roughly 29% of them appearing once.

This sequence originates from a woman aged 50 to 60 with non-small cell lung cancer. V is TRBV19 and J is TRBJ1-5; TRBD1 matches 8 bases. The material sequenced was lung tumor tissue. The CDR3 spells CASSISQGANQPQHF. CDR3 nucleotides: TGTGCCAGTAGTATTAGTCAGGGGGCAAATCAGCCCCAGCATTTT.